The 20 T cell receptor beta chains in this list originate from one sample, sequenced in a study of blood T cells in healthy people across ages. The authors ran a second PCR of 7 to 11 cycles using a sample-barcoded 5' primer and a J-beta primer mix. A single record per CDR3 protein comes from TCRdb applying MiXCR to the 5' RACE reads. Counted here are some 1.4 million distinct CDR3 sequences, 42% occurring once; the ten biggest clones make up 7.9%. The sequencing input was blood. These receptors were taken from a woman aged 18 to 35 in good health.

This clonotype was seen just once. V usage is TRBV5-1 and J usage is TRBJ2-7; 10 nucleotides line up with TRBD2. Germline V gene data show CDR1 as SGHRS and CDR2 as YFSETQ. V lost 6 bases and J lost 5; bases outside the gene matches: 17. The CDR3 has 17 residues. The chain's CDR3 is CASTTRTSGNLGDEQYF. Written as DNA, the CDR3 is TGCGCCAGCACTACACGCACTAGCGGGAACCTAGGGGACGAGCAGTACTTC.

This clonotype has more than one count but fewer than ten. The rearrangement joins TRBV4-1 to TRBJ2-7; TRBD2 might be the D (5 bases). Germline-derived CDR1 and CDR2 are MGHRA and YSYEKL. The V end was cut by 2 bases, the J end by 3 bases, with 17 bases between. The CDR3 covers 16 residues. The DNA of the CDR3 is TGCGCCAGCAGCCAACTTCAAGGGCGAGGGAACTACGAGCAGTACTTC. Its translation: CASSQLQGRGNYEQYF.

This clonotype was recorded a few times. This chain links TRBV28 with TRBJ2-3, with 14 bases fitting TRBD2. Germline lookup yields CDR1 MDHEN and CDR2 SYDVKM. The CDR3 consists of 19 residues. Losses at the gene ends were 5 bases for V and 3 bases for J; bases not matched to a gene: 13. CDR3 residues: CASSPGLAGGKGRTDTQYF. DNA for the CDR3: TGTGCCAGCAGTCCAGGACTAGCGGGGGGTAAAGGGCGGACAGATACGCAGTATTTT.

V gene TRBV12-3 or TRBV12-4 combines with J gene TRBJ2-1, with unresolved D. The last part of the DNA fits TRBJ2-7 better; the J call may be wrong. The CDR3 covers 13 residues. The CDR3 spells CASSLRISNEQYF. The CDR3 region has the DNA TGTGCCAGCAGTTTACGGATCAGCAATGAGCAGTACTTC.

The chain uses TRBV7-9 and TRBJ2-5, with D hard to call. The CDR3 is 16 residues long. Germline V gene data show CDR1 as SEHNR and CDR2 as FQNEAQ (reference sequence). Trimming took 3 bases from V and 1 from J, leaving 15 bases between them. CDR3 amino acids: CASSFRLAAGQETQYF. CDR3 bases: TGTGCCAGCAGCTTTAGGTTAGCAGCAGGCCAAGAGACCCAGTACTTC.

This clonotype has a handful of counts. The V call is TRBV16, the J call TRBJ1-2; 7 nucleotides agree with TRBD1. CDR1 is KGHSY and CDR2 is FQNENV in the germline V gene. V was pared by 4 bases and J by 8 bases, with 10 bases of the junction left unmatched. This CDR3 is built from 14 residues. In nucleotides, the CDR3 is TGTGCCAGCAGCCCAACCTGGACAGGTTACGGCTACACCTTC. This gives the protein CASSPTWTGYGYTF.

The rearrangement uses TRBV7-9 and TRBJ2-7; 8 bases match TRBD1. The CDR3 runs to 14 residues. The germline V gene has CDR1 SEHNR and CDR2 FQNEAQ (reference sequence). The V segment lost 5 bases and the J segment 3 bases; nucleotides outside the gene matches: 6. CDR3 loop: CASSPRQGIYEQYF. The CDR3 DNA is TGTGCCAGCAGCCCACGACAGGGGATCTACGAGCAGTACTTC.

This clonotype was observed a few times. The chain recombines TRBV29-1 with TRBJ2-7; 7 bases agree with TRBD2. This CDR3 is 15 amino acids long. The ends lost 4 bases at V and 6 bases at J; junction bases unmatched: 15. Germline values: CDR1 SQVTM, CDR2 ANQGSEA. CDR3 amino acids: CSVGRLAAGGSEQYF. The CDR3 region has the DNA TGCAGCGTTGGGAGGCTAGCGGCCGGAGGGTCCGAGCAGTACTTC.

The table lists this clonotype with a few counts. The chain is built from TRBV11-2 and TRBJ2-5; D remains unclear. The germline V gene encodes CDR1 SGHAT and CDR2 FQNNGV. Trimming cost V 7 bases and J 8 bases, with 17 bases left between them. The CDR3 contains 13 residues. In DNA, the CDR3 is TGTGCCAGCACCATTGGGTCTACCGGAACCCAGTACTTC. It encodes CASTIGSTGTQYF. The entire variable domain, with the rest obtained from reference TRBV11-2 and TRBJ2-5, is as follows: EAGVAQSPRYKIIEKRQSVAFWCNPISGHATLYWYQQILGQGPKLLIQFQNNGVVDDSQLPKDRFSAERLKGVDSTLKIQPAKLEDSAVYLCASTIGSTGTQYFGPGTRLLVL.

The genes are TRBV7-8 and TRBJ2-5; 8 nucleotides agree with TRBD1. The CDR3 contains 15 residues. Trimming took 1 base from V and 11 from J; bases not matched to a gene: 12. The germline V gene encodes CDR1 SGHVS and CDR2 FQNEAQ. DNA for the CDR3: TGTGCCAGCAGCTTAGGGGGACGGACAGGGCATGAGCAGTACTTC. This gives the protein CASSLGGRTGHEQYF.

This clonotype occurred a few times. The J gene is TRBJ1-5, the V gene TRBV6-1; tentatively, D is TRBD1 (5 bases). This CDR3 is built from 14 residues. V was shortened by 2 bases and J by 6 bases, with 11 bases between the two germline ends. Per germline, CDR1 MNHNS and CDR2 SASEGT. In DNA form, the CDR3 reads TGTGCCAGCAGTGAATCCCCGGGGACTCAGCCCCAGCATTTT. Translated: CASSESPGTQPQHF.

This clonotype has more than one count but fewer than ten. The V call is TRBV6-1, the J call TRBJ2-1; TRBD2 might be the D (5 bases). The V gene lost 6 bases and the J gene lost 8 bases, with 20 bases spanning the gap. CDR3 length: 15 amino acids. Germline CDR1 is MNHNS and CDR2 is SASEGT. The CDR3 bases are TGTGCCAGCAGAATAGCGAAGCTCGGTAGGGATGAGCAGTTCTTC. This encodes CASRIAKLGRDEQFF.

In its sample, this clonotype was seen a few times. The chain joins TRBV10-3 to TRBJ1-1; TRBD1 matches at 9 bases. V trimming: 4 bases; J trimming: 0 bases; junction bases outside the gene matches: 3. The CDR3 contains 15 residues. Germline CDR1 and CDR2: ENHRY and SYGVKD. The CDR3 region has the DNA TGTGCCATCAGTGTGGACAGGGGATTGAACACTGAAGCTTTCTTT. Its translation is CAISVDRGLNTEAFF.

This rearrangement joins TRBV24-1 to TRBJ1-2; 10 nucleotides align to TRBD1. The germline CDR1 and CDR2 sequences are KGHDR and SFDVKD. The length of the CDR3 is 14 residues. Germline trimming cut 4 bases from V and 6 bases from J; bases unmatched to any gene: 4. The CDR3 region has the DNA TGTGCCACCAGTGACCAAGACAGGGGGCATGGCTACACCTTC. Translating it yields CATSDQDRGHGYTF.

The V and J genes are TRBV6-5 and TRBJ1-2; D remains unclear. The CDR3 length is 14 residues. The V end was cut by 4 bases, the J end by 8 bases, with 17 bases between. The germline CDR1 and CDR2 sequences are MNHEY and SVGAGI. As DNA, the CDR3 is TGTGCCAGCAGTTCGTTCCCGGCAACGTTAGGCTACACCTTC. It specifies CASSSFPATLGYTF.

This clonotype was seen more than once but under ten times. The V call is TRBV5-1, the J call TRBJ2-7; 8 bases are shared with TRBD1. Germline values: CDR1 SGHRS, CDR2 YFSETQ. The CDR3 has 14 residues. The V segment lost 4 bases and the J segment 5 bases; nucleotides outside the gene matches: 8. In DNA, the CDR3 is TGCGCCAGCAGCCAAACAGGGGGTCTCCACGAGCAGTACTTC. Translated: CASSQTGGLHEQYF.

The CDR3 nucleotides are TGTGCCAGCAGCTTAGTGAACGGGAGGGAAGATACGCAGTATTTT. This translates into CASSLVNGREDTQYF. The chain carries TRBV7-2 and TRBJ2-3; TRBD2 aligns across 8 bases. The J segment lost 5 bases and the V segment lost 1 base, leaving 5 bases of the junction unmatched. The CDR3 spans 15 residues. CDR1 is SGHTA, CDR2 FQGNSA, per germline.

The count of this clonotype is one. The chain links TRBV27 to TRBJ2-3; 12 bases fit TRBD2. The CDR3 runs to 19 residues. Germline CDR1 MNHEY, CDR2 SMNVEV (reference sequence). J gave up 4 bases and V 6 bases, and 17 bases lay outside the gene matches. The CDR3 coding sequence is TGTGCCAGCAGCCACTCTCGACTAGCGGGGGCGACTAGCGCAGATACGCAGTATTTT. Its translation is CASSHSRLAGATSADTQYF.

A note on this clonotype: One base away lies a much larger clone, so this may be a sequencing read error. This sequence joins TRBV5-1 and TRBJ1-2; 9 positions match TRBD1. This CDR3 is built from 14 residues. V was clipped by 4 bases and J by 4 bases; unmatched bases: 5. Germline loops: CDR1 SGHRS, CDR2 YFSETQ. CDR3 loop: CASSVRDRAYGYTF. The CDR3 bases are TGCGCCAGCAGCGTCAGGGACAGGGCCTATGGCTACACCTTC.

This clonotype was counted a few times. One end of the junction fails to match germline, which may point to a read error. V usage is TRBV7-9 and J usage is TRBJ1-6; D unresolved. Germline CDR1 is SEHNR and CDR2 is FQNEAQ (reference sequence). CDR3 length equals 15 residues. CDR3 amino acids: CASGLASNAGSPLHF. CDR3 DNA: TGTGCCAGCGGCTTAGCGAGCAACGCGGGTTCACCCCTCCACTTT.